This TCR beta chain is from a study of blood T cells in healthy people across ages. Study in general: There was about one barcoded beta molecule captured by template switching per two T cells.

Looked up from germline, CDR1 is SGDLS and CDR2 is YYNGEE. The CDR3 length is 19 residues. V lost 4 bases, J lost 8 bases, and 18 bases stayed unmatched. This clonotype was found a few times. A second PCR of roughly 7 to 11 cycles used a sample-barcoded 5' primer and a J-beta primer mix. TCRdb re-called the 5' RACE reads with MiXCR, one entry per CDR3 protein. The sample records 2 million or so distinct CDR3 sequences, roughly 52% being singletons. The V call is TRBV9, the J call TRBJ2-1; 13 bases align to TRBD2. The specimen was blood. This receptor was identified in a woman aged 40 to 50 in good health. Here the CDR3 reads CASSPEPRLAGGPGHEQFF. The CDR3 nucleotides are TGTGCCAGCAGCCCGGAACCGCGACTAGCGGGGGGCCCAGGGCATGAGCAGTTCTTC. Drawing the rest from reference TRBV9 and TRBJ2-1, the complete variable domain is DSGVTQTPKHLITATGQRVTLRCSPRSGDLSVYWYQQSLDQGLQFLIQYYNGEERAKGNILERFSAQQFPDLHSELNLSSLELGDSALYFCASSPEPRLAGGPGHEQFFGPGTRLTVL.